Included here is one T cell receptor beta chain sequence, with context. This sample stems from a study of blood T cell repertoires in COVID-19. Study background: Spain, Italy and the United States supplied samples that represented acute and convalescent COVID-19. Nucleic acid was either cDNA or gDNA, and it came from T cells, B-cell-depleted T cells, or PBMCs.

In the original workflow: Reference gene primer amplification gave estimated nucleated cell counts. Clones were sequenced by immunoSEQ multiplex PCR, and TCRdb holds only the in-frame ones, with some missing. V, J and clone size derive from that table, while D and trimming were established from the DNA sequence. This sample carries roughly 250,000 clones, roughly nine tenths of them seen once, and the ten largest clones take approximately 9.4%. The CDR3 is made up of 11 amino acids. From germline, CDR1 is MNHEY and CDR2 SMNVEV (reference sequence). The V end lost 4 bases, the J end lost 7 bases, and 4 bases lay between the germline ends.

The material sequenced was peripheral blood. The chain has TRBV27 and TRBJ2-2; D is undetermined. The receptor was derived from a middle-aged man who had recovered from COVID-19. The CDR3 DNA reads as TGTGCCAGCAGTTCTGTCGGGGAGCTGTTTTTT. It translates to CASSSVGELFF.